This TCR beta chain comes out of a study of shared T cell receptors in the human thymus (dated by TCRdb to the early 2020s). Concerning the study at large: The study examined how self-reactive, shared T-cell receptor alpha chains are generated in the human thymus.

V is shortened by 0 bases, J by 2 bases, and the region joining them spans 9 bases. CDR1 and CDR2, looked up from the germline V gene, are SGDLS and YYNGEE. Its CDR3 holds 14 amino acids, cysteine through phenylalanine. The retained sequence is limited to the CDR3, 42 bases, with the frame set at the first base. Library creation used the immunoSEQ multiplex PCR assay. TCRdb retrieved this table from immuneACCESS and kept in-frame rearrangements only. Not all clones are present; in checked studies, unresolved V genes account for under half, and no reason is known for the remainder. In all, the sample holds about 660,000 clones, and roughly 90% of those were seen once. The ten top clones hold 0.0095% to 0.011% of the sample. A note on this clone: It has no known antigen specificity. Base qualities are not recorded, but no much larger clone differs from it by a single base.

These data were also reused for a study on human thymus T cells. As described in the second report: In Finland, the donors were immunologically healthy infants who were having open corrective cardiac surgery for congenital heart defects. Thymus tissue was collected as surgical resects that were removed during corrective cardiac surgery. Both the thymic and the peripheral blood repertoires appeared to show biased V and J gene segment usage. The related research found that thymic TCR repertoires overlapped highly between unrelated individuals. TCR alpha and beta repertoires from about 8 infant thymus samples and a few related peripheral blood samples were characterized in the study. Donor ages ranging from about 6 to 250 days were recorded, and several male and a couple of female infants were included in the cohort. Thymocytes were freed from the tissue by mechanical means and kept at -70 degrees C as pellets of roughly 9.5-31 million cells. A QIAsymphony instrument was used to extract genomic DNA from frozen cell pellets. TCRB and TCRAD loci were amplified from a standardized quantity of quality-controlled genomic DNA using the immunoSEQ multiplex PCR assay. Amplicons spanned the V(D)J region at a length sufficient to cover the CDR3 and identify V and J genes. The amplicons were sequenced on an Illumina platform via the commercial immunoSEQ service. Primer bias and sequencing errors were corrected as previously described, and TCRAD and TCRB were defined on the basis of the IMGT database. Analysis of the repertoires was done with immunoSEQ Analyzer 3.0 and VDJTools and included basic statistics, V/J segment usage, diversity estimates, rarefaction and pairwise overlap. Diversity was estimated using the Chao1, ChaoE, Efron-Thisted, Shannon and inverse Simpson indices, and was also estimated on datasets down-sampled to the size of the smallest sample. For repertoire overlap, CDR3 nucleotide sequence, V gene and J gene had to match strictly, and clustering was done by Jaccard-based multidimensional scaling. Thymus samples yielded on average about 810,000 unique TCRB clonotypes, compared with roughly 80,000 from blood samples.

Sequences were obtained from thymocytes. The chain is assembled from TRBV9 and TRBJ2-7; the D gene cannot be named for sure. The sequence derives from a boy in the first two years of life with a congenital heart defect. Donor details come from another sample of the same person, matched by shared clones. The sequence in DNA is TGTGCCAGCAGCGTAGGAGACTGGGCCTACGAGCAGTACTTC. Translated, it gives CASSVGDWAYEQYF. The reference TRBV9 and TRBJ2-7 proteins fill in what lies around the CDR3, so the full variable domain reads DSGVTQTPKHLITATGQRVTLRCSPRSGDLSVYWYQQSLDQGLQFLIQYYNGEERAKGNILERFSAQQFPDLHSELNLSSLELGDSALYFCASSVGDWAYEQYFGPGTRLTVT.